These 2 T cell receptor beta chains share one sample of origin, sequenced in a study of blood T cells in healthy people across ages. Sample-barcoded 5' priming and a J-beta primer mix drove a second PCR of roughly 6 to 12 cycles. Each CDR3 protein is one row after TCRdb ran MiXCR on the 5' RACE reads. Here the sample spans 1 million or so distinct CDR3 sequences, 25% being singletons. This sample also appeared in a second study, on T cells of mothers and their children.

The sequenced sample was blood. The receptor set was obtained from a girl aged 2-9 years in good health.

A few counts support this clonotype. The gene calls are TRBV7-2 and TRBJ2-1, with unresolved D. Trimming stripped 4 bases from V and 0 bases from J, with 13 bases between. The germline gives CDR1 SGHTA, CDR2 FQGNSA. The CDR3 runs 16 residues. CDR3 in DNA: TGTGCCAGCAGCTCCCATAGCCGGAGCTCCTACAATGAGCAGTTCTTC. Translation gives CASSSHSRSSYNEQFF. The full variable domain, in which reference TRBV7-2 and TRBJ2-1 provide the parts outside the CDR3, is GAGVSQSPSNKVTEKGKDVELRCDPISGHTALYWYRQSLGQGLEFLIYFQGNSAPDKSGLPSDRFSAERTGGSVSTLTIQRTQQEDSAVYLCASSSHSRSSYNEQFFGPGTRLTVL.

This clonotype was counted a few times. J is TRBJ1-2 and V is TRBV27; TRBD1 might be the D (5 bases). Trimming stripped 3 bases from V and 4 bases from J, with 18 bases between. Germline V CDR1 and CDR2: MNHEY, SMNVEV (reference sequence). The CDR3 runs to 16 residues. CDR3 in DNA: TGTGCCAGCAGTTTTTCGATGACAGCGGTTTTCTATGGCTACACCTTC. It translates to CASSFSMTAVFYGYTF.